Detailed here is one TCR beta chain. The antigen is unknown. The CDR3 extends over 17 amino acids. Trimming cost V 1 base and J 3 bases; bases outside gene matches: 8. Looked up from germline, CDR1 is SGHVS and CDR2 is FQNEAQ. This record comes from a study of PD-1 blockade in classical Hodgkin lymphoma. Turning to the study itself: Patients got intravenous nivolumab 3 mg/kg every 2 weeks.

Time point of the sample: cycle 4 day 1 (C4D1), after more than 5 weeks of nivolumab. Each patient relapsed following autologous stem cell transplantation, and prior brentuximab vedotin exposure differed. Study conclusions and caveats: Significant TCR diversity gains by C4D1 occurred in CD4+ but not CD8+ cells.

Here immunoSEQ multiplex PCR was the method, and the copy in TCRdb shows in-frame clones only, minus some. The sample carries roughly 27,000 clones, over 60% recorded once. The V call is TRBV7-8, the J call TRBJ1-3; 8 bases fit TRBD1. The TCR comes from a human donor with classical Hodgkin lymphoma. Sequenced here: peripheral blood mononuclear cells (PBMCs), sampled before the fourth cycle of nivolumab. In DNA, the CDR3 is TGTGCCAGCAGCTTAGAGGGCAGGGGGCGAGGTGGAAACACCATATATTTT. Translating gives CASSLEGRGRGGNTIYF.